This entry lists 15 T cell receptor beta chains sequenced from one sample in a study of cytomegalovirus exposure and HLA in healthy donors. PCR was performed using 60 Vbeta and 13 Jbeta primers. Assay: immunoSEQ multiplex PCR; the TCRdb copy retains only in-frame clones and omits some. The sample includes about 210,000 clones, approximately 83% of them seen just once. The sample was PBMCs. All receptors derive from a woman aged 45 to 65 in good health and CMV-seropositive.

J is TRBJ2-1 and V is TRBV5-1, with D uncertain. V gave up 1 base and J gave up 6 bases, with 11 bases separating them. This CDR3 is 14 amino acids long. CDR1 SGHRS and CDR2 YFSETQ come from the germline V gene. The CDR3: CASSLMETGNEQFF. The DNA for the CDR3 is TGCGCCAGCAGCTTGATGGAGACGGGCAATGAGCAGTTCTTC.

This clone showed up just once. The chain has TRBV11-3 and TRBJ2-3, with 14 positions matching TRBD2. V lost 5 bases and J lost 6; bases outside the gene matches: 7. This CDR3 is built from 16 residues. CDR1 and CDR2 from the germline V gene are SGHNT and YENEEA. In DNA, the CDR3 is TGTGCCAGCAGCCTAGGACTAGCGGGGGGTCTGGATACGCAGTATTTT. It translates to CASSLGLAGGLDTQYF.

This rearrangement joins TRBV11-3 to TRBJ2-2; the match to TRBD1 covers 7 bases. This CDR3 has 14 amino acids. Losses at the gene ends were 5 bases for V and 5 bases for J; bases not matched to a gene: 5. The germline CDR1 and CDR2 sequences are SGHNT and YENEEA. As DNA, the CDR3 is TGTGCCAGCAGCCAACGACAGGGTACCGGGGAGCTGTTTTTT. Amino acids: CASSQRQGTGELFF.

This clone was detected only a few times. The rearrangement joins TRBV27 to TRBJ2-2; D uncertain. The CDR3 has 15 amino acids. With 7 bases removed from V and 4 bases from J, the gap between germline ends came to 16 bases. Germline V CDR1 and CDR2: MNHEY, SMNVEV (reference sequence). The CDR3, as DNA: TGTGCCAGCAAGAAAGAGGTCCTCGGCACCGGGGAGCTGTTTTTT. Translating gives CASKKEVLGTGELFF.

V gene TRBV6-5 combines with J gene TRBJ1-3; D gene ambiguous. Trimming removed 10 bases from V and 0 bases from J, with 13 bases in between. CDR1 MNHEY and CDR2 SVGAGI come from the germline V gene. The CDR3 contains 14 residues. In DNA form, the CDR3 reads TGTGCCACTGGAAAGGGAGGCTCTGGAAACACCATATATTTT. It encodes CATGKGGSGNTIYF.

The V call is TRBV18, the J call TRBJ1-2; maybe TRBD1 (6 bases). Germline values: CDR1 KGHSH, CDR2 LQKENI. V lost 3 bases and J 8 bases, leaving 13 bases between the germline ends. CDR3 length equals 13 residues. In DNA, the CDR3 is TGTGCCAGCTCACCCCAGGGGCGAGGGGGCTACACCTTC. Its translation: CASSPQGRGGYTF.

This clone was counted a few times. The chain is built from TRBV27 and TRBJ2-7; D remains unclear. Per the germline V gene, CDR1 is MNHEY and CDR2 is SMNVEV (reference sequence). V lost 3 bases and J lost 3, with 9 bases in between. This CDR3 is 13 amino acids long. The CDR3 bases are TGTGCCAGCAGTTTTGCTCTAAACTACGAGCAGTACTTC. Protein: CASSFALNYEQYF.

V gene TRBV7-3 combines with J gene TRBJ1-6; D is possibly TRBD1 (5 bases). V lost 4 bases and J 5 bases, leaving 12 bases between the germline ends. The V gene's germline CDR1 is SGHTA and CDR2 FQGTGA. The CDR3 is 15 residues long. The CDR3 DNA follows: TGTGCCAGCAGCTCCCAGGGTGGGGATAATTCACCCCTCCACTTT. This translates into CASSSQGGDNSPLHF.

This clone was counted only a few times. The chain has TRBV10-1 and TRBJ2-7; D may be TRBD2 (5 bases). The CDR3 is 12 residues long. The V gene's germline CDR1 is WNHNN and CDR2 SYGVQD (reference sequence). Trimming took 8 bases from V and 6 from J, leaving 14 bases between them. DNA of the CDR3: TGCGCCAGCGGACCGGGATTGGGCGAGCAGTACTTC. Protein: CASGPGLGEQYF.

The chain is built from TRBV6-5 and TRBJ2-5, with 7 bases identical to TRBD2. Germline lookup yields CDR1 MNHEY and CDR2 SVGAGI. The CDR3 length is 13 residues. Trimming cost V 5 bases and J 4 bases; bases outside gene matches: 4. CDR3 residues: CASSGDYRETQYF. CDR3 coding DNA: TGTGCCAGCAGTGGGGACTACCGAGAGACCCAGTACTTC.

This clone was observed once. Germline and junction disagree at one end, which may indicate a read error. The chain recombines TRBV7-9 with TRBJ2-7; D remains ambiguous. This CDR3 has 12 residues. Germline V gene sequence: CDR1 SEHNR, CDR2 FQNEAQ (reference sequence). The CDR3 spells CSSSLVEHEQYF. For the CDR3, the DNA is TGTTCCAGCAGCTTAGTGGAGCACGAGCAGTACTTC.

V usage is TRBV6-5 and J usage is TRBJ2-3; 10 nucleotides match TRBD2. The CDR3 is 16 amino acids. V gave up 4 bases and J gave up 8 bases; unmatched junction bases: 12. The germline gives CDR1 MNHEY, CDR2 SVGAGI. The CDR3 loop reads CASSSTLAGGGSTQYF. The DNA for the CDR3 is TGTGCCAGCAGTTCTACCTTAGCGGGGGGCGGTAGTACGCAGTATTTT.

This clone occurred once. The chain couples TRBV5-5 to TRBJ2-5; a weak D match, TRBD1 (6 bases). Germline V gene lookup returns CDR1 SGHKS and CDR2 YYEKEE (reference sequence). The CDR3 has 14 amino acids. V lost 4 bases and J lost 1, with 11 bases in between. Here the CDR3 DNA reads TGTGCCAGCAGCACCCAACAGGGCCAAGAGACCCAGTACTTC. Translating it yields CASSTQQGQETQYF.

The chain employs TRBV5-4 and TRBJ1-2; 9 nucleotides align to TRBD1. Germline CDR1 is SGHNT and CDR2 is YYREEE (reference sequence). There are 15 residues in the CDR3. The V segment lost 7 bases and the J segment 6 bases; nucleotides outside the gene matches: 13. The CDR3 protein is CASGGTGSPRDGYTF. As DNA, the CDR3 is TGTGCCAGCGGCGGGACAGGGTCCCCAAGAGATGGCTACACCTTC.

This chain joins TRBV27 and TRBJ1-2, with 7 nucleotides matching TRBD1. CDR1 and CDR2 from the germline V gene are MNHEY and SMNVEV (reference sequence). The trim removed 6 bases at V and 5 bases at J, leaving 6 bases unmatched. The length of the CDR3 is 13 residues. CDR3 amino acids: CASSRRQGYGYTF. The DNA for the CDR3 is TGTGCCAGCAGCCGCAGACAGGGATATGGCTACACCTTC.